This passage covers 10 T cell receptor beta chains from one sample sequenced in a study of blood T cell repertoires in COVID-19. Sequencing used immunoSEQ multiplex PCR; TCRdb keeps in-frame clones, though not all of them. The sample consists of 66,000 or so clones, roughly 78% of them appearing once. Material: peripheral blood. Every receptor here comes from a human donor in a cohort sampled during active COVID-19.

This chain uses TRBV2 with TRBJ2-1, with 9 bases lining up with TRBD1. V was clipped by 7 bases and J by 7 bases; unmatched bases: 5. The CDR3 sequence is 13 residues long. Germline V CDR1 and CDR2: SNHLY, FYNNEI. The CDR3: CASTRDRENEQFF. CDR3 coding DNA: TGTGCCAGCACCCGGGACAGGGAAAATGAGCAGTTCTTC.

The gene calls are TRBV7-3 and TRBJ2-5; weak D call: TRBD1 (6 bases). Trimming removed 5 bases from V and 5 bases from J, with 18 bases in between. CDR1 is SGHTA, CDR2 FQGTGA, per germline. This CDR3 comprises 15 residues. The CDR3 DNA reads TGTGCCAGCAGCAACACAGGGTTAGAATCGGAGACCCAGTACTTC. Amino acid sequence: CASSNTGLESETQYF.

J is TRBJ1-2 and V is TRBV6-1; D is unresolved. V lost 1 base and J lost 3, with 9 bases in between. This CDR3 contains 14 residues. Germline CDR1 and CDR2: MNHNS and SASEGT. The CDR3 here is CASSEGGRHYGYTF. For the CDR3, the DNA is TGTGCCAGCAGTGAAGGAGGTAGGCACTATGGCTACACCTTC.

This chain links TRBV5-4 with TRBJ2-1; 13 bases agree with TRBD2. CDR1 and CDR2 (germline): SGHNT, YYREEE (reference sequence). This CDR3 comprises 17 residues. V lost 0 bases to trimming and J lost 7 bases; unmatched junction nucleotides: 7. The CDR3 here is CASSLDLRLAGGNEQFF. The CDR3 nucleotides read TGTGCCAGCAGCTTGGATCTAAGACTAGCGGGAGGTAATGAGCAGTTCTTC.

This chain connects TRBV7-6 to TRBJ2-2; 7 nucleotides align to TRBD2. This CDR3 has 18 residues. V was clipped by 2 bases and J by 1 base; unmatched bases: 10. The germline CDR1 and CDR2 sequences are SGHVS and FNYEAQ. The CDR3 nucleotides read TGTGCCAGCAGCTTACCCTTGGCGGGGGAGTTGAACACCGGGGAGCTGTTTTTT. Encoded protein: CASSLPLAGELNTGELFF.

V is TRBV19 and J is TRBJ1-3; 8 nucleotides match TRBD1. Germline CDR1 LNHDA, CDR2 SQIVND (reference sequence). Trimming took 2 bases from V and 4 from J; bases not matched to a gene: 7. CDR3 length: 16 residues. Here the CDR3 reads CASSIPGQGNGNTIYF. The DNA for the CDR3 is TGTGCCAGTAGTATACCCGGACAGGGTAACGGAAACACCATATATTTT.

The CDR3 here is CASSYSRDRGDEQYF. As DNA, the CDR3 is TGTGCCAGCAGTTACTCGAGAGACAGGGGCGACGAGCAGTACTTC. This chain uses TRBV6-6 with TRBJ2-7, with TRBD1 matching over 8 bases. From germline, CDR1 is MNHNY and CDR2 SVGAGI (reference sequence). The CDR3 runs to 15 residues. With 0 bases clipped from V and 5 bases from J, the junction kept 6 bases outside the gene matches.

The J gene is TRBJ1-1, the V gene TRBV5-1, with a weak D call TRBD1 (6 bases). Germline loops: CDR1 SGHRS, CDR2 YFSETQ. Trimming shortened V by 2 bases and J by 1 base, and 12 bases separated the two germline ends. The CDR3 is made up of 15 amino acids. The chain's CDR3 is CASSFKQGQNTEAFF. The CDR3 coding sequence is TGCGCCAGCAGCTTCAAACAGGGCCAGAACACTGAAGCTTTCTTT.

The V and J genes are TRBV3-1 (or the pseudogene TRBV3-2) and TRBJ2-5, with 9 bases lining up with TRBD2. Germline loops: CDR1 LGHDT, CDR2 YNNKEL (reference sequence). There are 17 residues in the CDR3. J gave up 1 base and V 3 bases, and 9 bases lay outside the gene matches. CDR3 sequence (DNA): TGTGCCAGCAGCCAGGATATGGTAGCGGGGGCCCAAGAGACCCAGTACTTC. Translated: CASSQDMVAGAQETQYF.

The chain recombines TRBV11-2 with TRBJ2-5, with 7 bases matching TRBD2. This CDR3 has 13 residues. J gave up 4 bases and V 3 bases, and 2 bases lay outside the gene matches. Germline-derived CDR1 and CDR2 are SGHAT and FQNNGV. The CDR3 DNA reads TGTGCCAGCAGCTTGGCGGGAGTAGAGACCCAGTACTTC. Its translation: CASSLAGVETQYF.